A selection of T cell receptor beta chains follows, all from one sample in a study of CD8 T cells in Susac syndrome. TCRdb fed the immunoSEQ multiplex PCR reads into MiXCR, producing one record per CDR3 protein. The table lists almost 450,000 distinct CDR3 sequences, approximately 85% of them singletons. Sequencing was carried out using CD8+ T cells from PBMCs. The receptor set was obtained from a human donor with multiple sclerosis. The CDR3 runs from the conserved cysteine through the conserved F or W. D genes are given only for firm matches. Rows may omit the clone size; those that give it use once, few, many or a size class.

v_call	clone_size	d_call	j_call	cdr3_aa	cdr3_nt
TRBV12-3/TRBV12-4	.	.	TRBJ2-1	CASSTDSSNEQFF	TGTGCCAGCAGTACAGACAGTAGTAATGAGCAGTTCTTC
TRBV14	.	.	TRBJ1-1	CASSQVTPLNTEAFF	TGTGCCAGCAGCCAAGTAACACCTTTGAACACTGAAGCTTTCTTT
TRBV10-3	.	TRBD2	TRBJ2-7	CAISGGGEGQYF	TGTGCCATCAGTGGGGGCGGGGAGGGGCAGTACTTC
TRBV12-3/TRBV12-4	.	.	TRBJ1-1	CASSGYDWTEAFF	TGTGCCAGCAGTGGATATGACTGGACTGAAGCTTTCTTT
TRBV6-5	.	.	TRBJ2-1	CASSYSIYNEQFF	TGTGCCAGCAGTTACTCGATTTACAATGAGCAGTTCTTC
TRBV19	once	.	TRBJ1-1	CASAPWGGTEAFF	TGTGCCAGTGCCCCTTGGGGTGGCACTGAAGCTTTCTTT
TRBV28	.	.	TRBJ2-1	CASSRSNNEQFF	TGTGCCAGCAGTAGAAGTAACAATGAGCAGTTCTTC
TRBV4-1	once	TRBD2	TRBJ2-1	CASSLGAGGLHEQFF	TGCGCCAGCAGCCTGGGAGCGGGGGGGTTGCATGAGCAGTTCTTC
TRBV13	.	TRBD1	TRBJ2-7	CASSYGQEYHEQYF	TGTGCCAGCAGCTACGGACAGGAGTACCACGAGCAGTACTTC
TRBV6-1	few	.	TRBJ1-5	CASNPGGAGQPQHF	TGTGCCAGCAACCCGGGGGGGGCTGGCCAGCCCCAGCATTTT
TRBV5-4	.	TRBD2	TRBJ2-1	CASRLAGGAYNEQFF	TGTGCCAGCAGGCTAGCGGGAGGGGCTTACAATGAGCAGTTCTTC
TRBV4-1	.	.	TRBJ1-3	CASSQETGLISGNTIYF	TGCGCCAGCAGCCAAGAGACCGGACTGATCTCTGGAAACACCATATATTTT
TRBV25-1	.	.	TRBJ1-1	CASSDRASGNTEAFF	TGTGCCAGCAGTGACCGGGCTTCTGGGAACACTGAAGCTTTCTTT
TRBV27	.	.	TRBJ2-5	CASIPRGEPETQYF	TGTGCCAGCATCCCAAGGGGGGAGCCAGAGACCCAGTACTTC
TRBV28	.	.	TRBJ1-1	CASSTDQDGVNTEAFF	TGTGCCAGCAGTACGGACCAGGACGGAGTGAACACTGAAGCTTTCTTT
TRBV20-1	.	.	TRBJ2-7	CSAWVGSYEQYF	TGCAGTGCTTGGGTTGGCTCCTACGAGCAGTACTTC
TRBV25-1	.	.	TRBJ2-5	CASSEGRGQETQYF	TGTGCCAGCAGTGAGGGCAGGGGCCAGGAGACCCAGTACTTC
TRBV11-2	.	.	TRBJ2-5	CASSLWAGVQETQYF	TGTGCCAGCAGCTTATGGGCAGGGGTCCAAGAGACCCAGTACTTC
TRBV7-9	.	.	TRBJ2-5	CASSSSRGTGRETQYF	TGTGCCAGCAGCTCATCGAGGGGGACGGGGAGAGAGACCCAGTACTTC
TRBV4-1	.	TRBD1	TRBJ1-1	CASSQPTPTGGPPNTEAFF	TGCGCCAGCAGCCAACCAACACCAACAGGGGGCCCACCCAACACTGAAGCTTTCTTT
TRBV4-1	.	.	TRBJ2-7	CASSQYGPQSGEQYF	TGCGCCAGCAGCCAATACGGCCCTCAATCGGGGGAGCAGTACTTC
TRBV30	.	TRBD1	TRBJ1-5	CAWGQGANQPQHF	TGTGCCTGGGGGCAGGGGGCAAATCAGCCCCAGCATTTT
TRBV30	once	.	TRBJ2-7	CAWSTDSTYEQYF	TGTGCCTGGAGCACGGACAGTACCTACGAGCAGTACTTC
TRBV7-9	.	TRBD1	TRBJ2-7	CASSLARARDRPYEQYF	TGTGCCAGCAGCTTAGCGCGGGCCCGGGACAGACCCTACGAGCAGTACTTC
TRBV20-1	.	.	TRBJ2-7	CSARGDSYEQYF	TGCAGTGCTCGCGGGGATTCCTACGAGCAGTACTTC
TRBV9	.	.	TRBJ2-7	CASSVTGNYEQYF	TGTGCCAGCAGCGTAACTGGGAACTACGAGCAGTACTTC
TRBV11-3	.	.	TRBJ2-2	CASSFRTRALGELFF	TGTGCCAGCAGCTTCAGGACGAGAGCGTTGGGGGAGCTGTTTTTT
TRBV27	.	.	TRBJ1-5	CASSRTDSYNQPQHF	TGTGCCAGCAGTCGAACGGACAGCTACAATCAGCCCCAGCATTTT
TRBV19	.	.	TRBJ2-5	CASLGDGHYETQYF	TGTGCCAGTCTCGGGGACGGACACTATGAGACCCAGTACTTC
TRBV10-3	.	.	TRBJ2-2	CAISDIGTGELFF	TGTGCCATCAGTGATATTGGGACCGGGGAGCTGTTTTTT
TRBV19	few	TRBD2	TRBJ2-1	CASSIYTSGGNEQFF	TGTGCCAGTAGTATATACACTAGCGGGGGGAATGAGCAGTTCTTC